Listed here are 6 T cell receptor beta chains from one sample, sequenced in a study of T cells in narcolepsy (dated by TCRdb to 2016 to 2019). Libraries were prepared through the immunoSEQ multiplex PCR assay. The table comes from immuneACCESS by way of TCRdb, which keeps in-frame sequences with V and J called. Part of the clones is missing from these tables; in studies checked, under half for an unresolved V gene and the rest for unknown reasons. Present in this sample are about 21,000 clones, 92% of which were seen just once. Of the sample, about 1% falls within the top ten clones. The sample comprised CD45RA- memory CD4+ T cells from PBMCs. What the cell subset or site label conveys for this sample: memory T cells sorted ex vivo from peripheral blood. Receptor source: a human donor with narcolepsy.

This chain links TRBV5-1 with TRBJ2-5; D perhaps matches TRBD1 (5 bases). V was clipped by 1 base and J by 1 base, with 17 bases between them. Germline-derived CDR1 and CDR2 are SGHRS and YFSETQ. There are 17 residues in the CDR3. The CDR3 DNA reads as TGCGCCAGCAGCTTGCAGGGATACCGGACCCTCCAAGAGACCCAGTACTTC. It codes for CASSLQGYRTLQETQYF.

This clone has only a few counts. The chain is built from TRBV28 and TRBJ1-5; D possibly corresponds to TRBD1 (6 bases). The V gene's germline CDR1 is MDHEN and CDR2 SYDVKM. Trimming took off 6 bases at V and 0 bases at J, with 9 bases between the two ends. This CDR3 has 14 residues. The CDR3: CASSSGHSNQPQHF. The CDR3 coding sequence is TGTGCCAGCAGCTCGGGACATAGCAATCAGCCCCAGCATTTT.

This rearrangement joins TRBV6-1 to TRBJ2-6; possible D gene TRBD2, 6 bases. Germline-derived CDR1 and CDR2 are MNHNS and SASEGT. The CDR3 loop spans 15 amino acids. Trimming took off 7 bases at V and 0 bases at J, with 10 bases between the two ends. CDR3 nucleotides: TGTGCCAGCACGGGAGACCTCTCTGGGGCCAACGTCCTGACTTTC. It specifies CASTGDLSGANVLTF.

The rearrangement joins TRBV14 to TRBJ2-1, with D maybe TRBD2 (5 bases). V lost 0 bases, J lost 9 bases, and 15 bases lay in between. Germline-derived CDR1 and CDR2 are SGHDN and FVKESK. The CDR3 spans 15 residues. CDR3 in DNA: TGTGCCAGCAGCCAAGATAGAGTTCTAGCAGTTGAGCAGTTCTTC. Translation: CASSQDRVLAVEQFF. Variable domain in full (rest from reference TRBV14 and TRBJ2-1): EAGVTQFPSHSVIEKGQTVTLRCDPISGHDNLYWYRRVMGKEIKFLLHFVKESKQDESGMPNNRFLAERTGGTYSTLKVQPAELEDSGVYFCASSQDRVLAVEQFFGPGTRLTVL.

This chain links TRBV5-1 with TRBJ2-2; tentatively, D is TRBD2 (5 bases). The germline V gene encodes CDR1 SGHRS and CDR2 YFSETQ. V was shortened by 0 bases and J by 0 bases, with 18 bases between the two germline ends. The CDR3 extends over 19 amino acids. The DNA of the CDR3 is TGCGCCAGCAGCTTGGCCCGTCTAATTCGGGGTTCGAACACCGGGGAGCTGTTTTTT. Its protein is CASSLARLIRGSNTGELFF. The variable domain in full, completed from reference TRBV5-1 and TRBJ2-2, reads KAGVTQTPRYLIKTRGQQVTLSCSPISGHRSVSWYQQTPGQGLQFLFEYFSETQRNKGNFPGRFSGRQFSNSRSEMNVSTLELGDSALYLCASSLARLIRGSNTGELFFGEGSRLTVL.

The rearrangement joins TRBV5-8 to TRBJ2-1; 9 bases agree with TRBD1. Trimming took 0 bases from V and 7 from J; bases not matched to a gene: 8. Germline assignment: CDR1 SGHTS and CDR2 YDEGEE. The CDR3 covers 16 residues. CDR3 in amino acids: CASSLVGWDRANEQFF. CDR3 DNA sequence: TGTGCCAGCAGCTTGGTGGGGTGGGACAGGGCGAATGAGCAGTTCTTC.